Shown below are 32 T cell receptor beta chains from a single sample sequenced in a study of CD4 T cells in relation to SARS-CoV-2 and coronaviruses. These TCRs are of unknown antigen specificity. The unexposed donors gave CD4+ T cells in about 2010-2019, prior to COVID-19. After about 11 days of culture, CD4+ T cells were isolated. The table came from immunoSEQ multiplex PCR; TCRdb's copy has only in-frame clones and leaves some out. The sample contains some 16,000 clones, nearly 85% of which appear only once. Sequencing was done on a sample of CD4+ T cells from PBMCs, cultured in vitro. The receptor set was obtained from a human donor in good health.

The rearrangement uses TRBV4-1 and TRBJ2-3, with TRBD2 matching over 9 bases. The CDR3 spans 18 residues. From germline, CDR1 is MGHRA and CDR2 YSYEKL. V lost 1 base and J lost 3; bases outside the gene matches: 11. As DNA, the CDR3 is TGCGCCAGCAGCCAAGGACGCCCGGCGGGGGGGGTAACAGATACGCAGTATTTT. It yields the protein CASSQGRPAGGVTDTQYF.

In DNA, the CDR3 is TGTGCCAGTAGTATATCCGGGACTAGCCCAGAGACCCAGTACTTC. It specifies CASSISGTSPETQYF. This chain joins TRBV19 and TRBJ2-5, with 9 bases matching TRBD2. J gave up 4 bases and V 2 bases, and 5 bases lay outside the gene matches. CDR1 LNHDA and CDR2 SQIVND come from the germline V gene (reference sequence). This CDR3 is built from 15 residues.

The genes are TRBV18 and TRBJ2-1, with a tentative D call TRBD2 (5 bases). Germline lookup yields CDR1 KGHSH and CDR2 LQKENI. The CDR3 covers 15 residues. Deletions cut 3 bases from V and 5 bases from J, with 14 bases between. DNA for the CDR3: TGTGCCAGCTCACCGGGAGCGGACCGAAACAATGAGCAGTTCTTC. This encodes CASSPGADRNNEQFF.

The chain is built from TRBV30 and TRBJ2-7; the match to TRBD1 covers 9 bases. After removal of 5 bases from V and 6 bases from J, the junction contained 11 bases not matched to a gene. CDR3 length: 14 amino acids. From germline, CDR1 is GTSNPN and CDR2 SVGIG (reference sequence). CDR3 nucleotides: TGTGCCTGGGGGCGGGACAGGGCCGCTACCGAGCAGTACTTC. It is translated as CAWGRDRAATEQYF.

This chain connects TRBV2 to TRBJ1-1, with 7 bases matching TRBD1. This CDR3 spans 15 amino acids. The ends lost 3 bases at V and 2 bases at J; junction bases unmatched: 6. Germline V CDR1 and CDR2: SNHLY, FYNNEI. The CDR3 coding sequence is TGTGCCAGCAGTGATCGTGGACAGGTAAACACTGAAGCTTTCTTT. It specifies CASSDRGQVNTEAFF.

The chain has TRBV3-1 (or the pseudogene TRBV3-2) and TRBJ2-4; D not resolved. V was pared by 0 bases and J by 10 bases, with 7 bases between. The CDR3 sequence is 12 residues long. Per the germline V gene, CDR1 is LGHDT and CDR2 is YNNKEL (reference sequence). The DNA for the CDR3 is TGTGCCAGCAGCCAAGATTTGCGAATTCAGTACTTC. This sequence encodes CASSQDLRIQYF.

The rearrangement joins TRBV13 to TRBJ2-7; 8 nucleotides match TRBD2. The CDR3 runs to 16 residues. The trim removed 2 bases at V and 5 bases at J, leaving 11 bases unmatched. The V gene's germline CDR1 is PRHDT and CDR2 FYEKMQ (reference sequence). In DNA, the CDR3 is TGTGCCAGCAGCTTAATTCGGGAGGGCCAAATCCACGAGCAGTACTTC. Protein sequence: CASSLIREGQIHEQYF.

The chain recombines TRBV6-2 or TRBV6-3 with TRBJ1-2; D is possibly TRBD1 (5 bases). Trimming took off 2 bases at V and 7 bases at J, with 11 bases between the two ends. This CDR3 region has 13 residues. Germline V gives CDR1 MNHEY, CDR2 SVGEGT. CDR3 sequence (DNA): TGTGCCAGCAGTTACGCTTGGGGCAGTGGCTACACCTTC. It is translated as CASSYAWGSGYTF.

The J gene is TRBJ2-1, the V gene TRBV4-2; 9 bases map to TRBD2. The CDR3 has 20 amino acids. Germline loops: CDR1 LGHNA, CDR2 YNFKEQ. J was trimmed by 0 bases and V by 0 bases; bases with no gene match: 12. As DNA, the CDR3 is TGTGCCAGCAGCCAAGATCATTTCACTAGCGGGTTAAGCTCCTACAATGAGCAGTTCTTC. It is translated as CASSQDHFTSGLSSYNEQFF.

The rearrangement uses TRBV29-1 and TRBJ2-1; 8 nucleotides agree with TRBD2. Germline CDR1 reads SQVTM; CDR2 reads ANQGSEA. The CDR3 spans 21 residues. The V and J ends lost 1 base and 0 bases, in that order; junction bases with no gene match: 20. The CDR3 here is CSVEAPSSGDGLRSSYNEQFF. The CDR3 region has the DNA TGCAGCGTTGAAGCTCCTAGTAGCGGGGACGGCTTAAGGAGCTCCTACAATGAGCAGTTCTTC.

This chain joins TRBV19 and TRBJ2-5; TRBD2 is a possible D gene (6 bases). The CDR3 consists of 15 residues. Between the trimmed V and J ends, which lost 7 bases and 5 bases, there was a span of 20 bases. CDR1 and CDR2 from the germline V gene are LNHDA and SQIVND (reference sequence). This chain's CDR3 is CASTTNGGSGETQYF. CDR3 sequence (DNA): TGTGCCAGTACCACCAATGGAGGGTCGGGCGAGACCCAGTACTTC.

This sequence joins TRBV10-2 and TRBJ2-3, with 10 bases lining up with TRBD2. This CDR3 comprises 17 residues. J lost 4 bases, V lost 6 bases, and 13 bases had no gene match. Germline loops: CDR1 WSHSY, CDR2 SAAADI. CDR3 bases: TGCGCCAGCAGCAATAGACAGCGACTAGCGGGTTCAGATACGCAGTATTTT. Its translation: CASSNRQRLAGSDTQYF.

This clone appeared a single time. This rearrangement joins TRBV6-2 or TRBV6-3 to TRBJ1-3; no clear D. The germline V gene encodes CDR1 MNHEY and CDR2 SVGEGT. The CDR3 contains 15 residues. Trimming left V 6 bases short and J 0 bases short, with 12 bases between. CDR3 sequence: CASSLARYSGNTIYF. In DNA, the CDR3 is TGTGCCAGCAGCCTTGCCAGGTACTCTGGAAACACCATATATTTT.

This sequence joins TRBV2 and TRBJ2-7; TRBD1 might be the D (5 bases). CDR1 and CDR2 (germline): SNHLY, FYNNEI. Between the trimmed V and J ends, which lost 4 bases and 2 bases, there was a span of 9 bases. This CDR3 is 13 amino acids long. The CDR3 DNA sequence: TGTGCCAGCAGTGGTTCAGGGCCCTACGAGCAGTACTTC. This encodes CASSGSGPYEQYF.

V usage is TRBV5-4 and J usage is TRBJ2-1; tentatively, D is TRBD1 (6 bases). The CDR3 is 16 residues long. Trimming took off 0 bases at V and 2 bases at J, with 12 bases between the two ends. Germline CDR1 reads SGHNT; CDR2 reads YYREEE (reference sequence). The CDR3: CASSLAAGDTYNEQFF. Written as DNA, the CDR3 is TGTGCCAGCAGCTTGGCGGCAGGGGATACCTACAATGAGCAGTTCTTC.

CDR3 protein: CASSPENEQFF. For the CDR3, the DNA is TGTGCCAGCTCACCAGAGAATGAGCAGTTCTTC. The chain has TRBV18 and TRBJ2-1; D call uncertain. The CDR3 loop spans 11 amino acids. V lost 2 bases, J lost 7 bases, and 3 bases lay in between. The germline CDR1 and CDR2 sequences are KGHSH and LQKENI.

The chain joins TRBV11-2 to TRBJ1-2; 7 bases match TRBD1. V trimming: 0 bases; J trimming: 6 bases; junction bases outside the gene matches: 4. The germline CDR1 and CDR2 sequences are SGHAT and FQNNGV. The CDR3 has 14 amino acids. The CDR3 region is CASSLEGQEDGYTF. The DNA of the CDR3 is TGTGCCAGCAGCTTAGAAGGACAGGAGGATGGCTACACCTTC.

This sequence joins TRBV3-1 (or the pseudogene TRBV3-2) and TRBJ2-1; D could derive from TRBD1 or TRBD2 (5 bases each). The CDR3 sequence is 16 residues long. Germline V gives CDR1 LGHDT, CDR2 YNNKEL (reference sequence). The germline V and J ends were trimmed by 2 bases and 3 bases, with 14 bases remaining between them. As DNA, the CDR3 is TGTGCCAGCAGCCAAACCGGGACGGTAATCTACAATGAGCAGTTCTTC. Translating it yields CASSQTGTVIYNEQFF.

The chain recombines TRBV30 with TRBJ1-1, with D possibly TRBD1 on 5 matching bases. The germline V gene encodes CDR1 GTSNPN and CDR2 SVGIG (reference sequence). Trimming cost V 0 bases and J 8 bases, with 16 bases left between them. The CDR3 length is 14 residues. CDR3 sequence reads: CAWSVGQKLPEAFF. The CDR3 DNA sequence: TGTGCCTGGAGTGTGGGGCAGAAACTCCCCGAAGCTTTCTTT.

The chain recombines TRBV6-6 with TRBJ1-5; 7 nucleotides match TRBD1. The germline V gene encodes CDR1 MNHNY and CDR2 SVGAGI (reference sequence). V shed 7 bases, J shed 5 bases, and the junction held 14 bases outside the gene matches. The CDR3 has 16 amino acids. CDR3: CASMRGGATGDQPQHF. CDR3 DNA sequence: TGTGCCAGCATGCGAGGGGGCGCGACGGGGGATCAGCCCCAGCATTTT.

The DNA for the CDR3 is TGCGCCAGCAGCTTGGGAGCTCGACAGTTTTCTAATTCACCCCTCCACTTT. Encoded protein: CASSLGARQFSNSPLHF. The chain recombines TRBV5-1 with TRBJ1-6, with D perhaps TRBD1 (5 bases). Trimming stripped 0 bases from V and 6 bases from J, with 16 bases between. CDR3 length: 17 residues. Germline values: CDR1 SGHRS, CDR2 YFSETQ.

The chain couples TRBV2 to TRBJ1-6; TRBD1 might be the D (5 bases). This CDR3 region has 15 residues. Germline assignment: CDR1 SNHLY and CDR2 FYNNEI. The ends were cut back, 4 bases at V and 9 bases at J, with 16 bases in the middle. CDR3 protein: CASSAARGDISPLHF. The CDR3, as DNA: TGTGCCAGCAGTGCTGCCAGAGGGGATATTTCACCCCTCCACTTT.

The chain links TRBV5-1 to TRBJ2-3, with a weak D call TRBD2 (6 bases). Trimming left V 0 bases short and J 5 bases short, with 13 bases between. CDR1 is SGHRS, CDR2 YFSETQ, per germline. The CDR3 is 15 amino acids. CDR3 amino acids: CASSLEPGLKDTQYF. In DNA, the CDR3 is TGCGCCAGCAGCTTGGAGCCGGGACTCAAAGATACGCAGTATTTT.

The V gene is TRBV29-1, the J gene TRBJ2-2; possible D gene TRBD1, 5 bases. Germline assignment: CDR1 SQVTM and CDR2 ANQGSEA. V lost 4 bases and J 2 bases, leaving 8 bases between the germline ends. This CDR3 has 13 residues. The CDR3 DNA sequence: TGCAGCGTTGGAAGGGGCAACACCGGGGAGCTGTTTTTT. Its protein product is CSVGRGNTGELFF.

The chain has TRBV19 and TRBJ1-1; D gene ambiguous. Trimming left V 3 bases short and J 5 bases short, with 16 bases between. There are 15 residues in the CDR3. The germline gives CDR1 LNHDA, CDR2 SQIVND (reference sequence). CDR3 bases: TGTGCCAGTAGTATTGATCCCGGAAAGGGAACTGAAGCTTTCTTT. Amino acids: CASSIDPGKGTEAFF.

The chain has TRBV18 and TRBJ2-1, with D perhaps matching TRBD1 (6 bases). The germline CDR1 and CDR2 sequences are KGHSH and LQKENI. Between the trimmed V and J ends, which lost 0 bases and 4 bases, there was a span of 13 bases. This CDR3 region has 16 residues. This chain's CDR3 is CASSPPAGVGYNEQFF. The CDR3 DNA sequence: TGTGCCAGCTCACCACCGGCAGGGGTCGGGTACAATGAGCAGTTCTTC.

The chain has TRBV20-1 and TRBJ1-4; D not certain. The germline gives CDR1 DFQATT, CDR2 SNEGSKA (reference sequence). This CDR3 region has 11 residues. Trimming removed 7 bases at V and 7 bases at J, with 10 bases between. The CDR3 sequence: CSGGYGEKLFF. Written as DNA, the CDR3 is TGCAGTGGAGGGTATGGTGAAAAACTGTTTTTT.

CDR3: CASSIVPRTEAFF. The DNA for the CDR3 is TGTGCCAGCAGCATTGTCCCGAGGACTGAAGCTTTCTTT. This sequence joins TRBV14 and TRBJ1-1; D is unclear. CDR3 length equals 13 residues. The ends were cut back, 5 bases at V and 5 bases at J, with 12 bases in the middle. CDR1 is SGHDN, CDR2 FVKESK, per germline.

This rearrangement joins TRBV28 to TRBJ1-1; D is uncertain. This CDR3 region has 13 residues. V shed 1 base and J shed 1 base, with 4 bases lying between them. CDR1 and CDR2 from the germline V gene are MDHEN and SYDVKM. This CDR3 reads CASSLLTNTEAFF. For the CDR3, the DNA is TGTGCCAGCAGTTTATTAACGAACACTGAAGCTTTCTTT.

V gene TRBV6-5 combines with J gene TRBJ2-7; 10 bases are a match to TRBD1. Germline V gene data show CDR1 as MNHEY and CDR2 as SVGAGI. V dropped 11 bases and J dropped 3; count of bases not matched to a gene: 7. The CDR3 contains 13 residues. The CDR3 sequence is CAGTGTGVYEQYF. CDR3 nucleotide sequence: TGTGCCGGTACCGGGACAGGGGTCTACGAGCAGTACTTC.

This chain uses TRBV2 with TRBJ2-7, with a possible D match to TRBD2 (6 bases). Between the trimmed V and J ends, which lost 6 bases and 6 bases, there was a span of 18 bases. The germline gives CDR1 SNHLY, CDR2 FYNNEI. The CDR3 covers 14 residues. This CDR3 is CASSGWRGNFEQYF. The CDR3 bases are TGTGCCAGCAGCGGATGGCGCGGGAACTTCGAGCAGTACTTC.

The rearrangement links TRBV3-1 (or the pseudogene TRBV3-2) to TRBJ2-3; TRBD1 matches at 7 bases. This CDR3 contains 16 residues. J gave up 0 bases and V 2 bases, and 5 bases lay outside the gene matches. CDR1 is LGHDT and CDR2 is YNNKEL in the germline V gene (reference sequence). The CDR3 coding sequence is TGTGCCAGCAGCCAAACGGGACAGAGAAGCACAGATACGCAGTATTTT. It encodes CASSQTGQRSTDTQYF.